Listed here are 28 T cell receptor beta chains from one sample, sequenced in a study of siplizumab effects on memory and regulatory T cells. The repertoire was sequenced with immunoSEQ multiplex PCR; TCRdb's copy has only in-frame clones and lacks some. The sample has 90,000 to 150,000 clones; just over 90% are singletons. Input material: non-Treg CD4+ T cells sorted from blood. The receptors were gathered from a human donor in good health.

The J gene is TRBJ2-7, the V gene TRBV4-3, with TRBD1 identical over 10 bases. This CDR3 region has 14 residues. The germline V gene has CDR1 LGHNA and CDR2 YSLEER. V shed 5 bases, J shed 3 bases, and the junction held 4 bases outside the gene matches. The CDR3 here is CASSYGQGDYEQYF. The DNA for the CDR3 is TGCGCCAGCAGCTACGGACAGGGGGACTACGAGCAGTACTTC.

J is TRBJ2-7 and V is TRBV29-1, with D possibly being TRBD1 (5 bases). Looked up from germline, CDR1 is SQVTM and CDR2 is ANQGSEA. V was cut by 4 bases and J by 6 bases, with 10 bases left in between. There are 11 residues in the CDR3. The CDR3 DNA reads TGCAGCGTTGTGGGGCAAATCGAGCAGTACTTC. Its protein is CSVVGQIEQYF.

The rearrangement joins TRBV27 to TRBJ2-2; tentatively, D is TRBD1 (6 bases). Trimming took 7 bases from V and 8 from J, leaving 20 bases between them. The CDR3 length is 15 residues. The V gene's germline CDR1 is MNHEY and CDR2 SMNVEV (reference sequence). This chain's CDR3 is CASTMRRQDRGELFF. The CDR3 DNA reads as TGTGCCAGCACTATGCGGAGGCAGGACAGAGGGGAGCTGTTTTTT.

This rearrangement joins TRBV7-9 to TRBJ1-3, with unresolved D. The CDR3 consists of 13 residues. Germline V gene data show CDR1 as SEHNR and CDR2 as FQNEAQ (reference sequence). Trimming took 6 bases from V and 4 from J, leaving 10 bases between them. The CDR3 reads CASSLDGGNTIYF. The CDR3, as DNA: TGTGCCAGCAGTCTCGACGGAGGAAACACCATATATTTT.

This chain uses TRBV30 with TRBJ1-1; 9 bases match TRBD1. The junction had 7 bases not matched to a gene; V was cut back by 3 bases and J by 5 bases. Germline lookup yields CDR1 GTSNPN and CDR2 SVGIG (reference sequence). This CDR3 is 14 amino acids long. The CDR3 region has the DNA TGTGCCTGGAGGGGTGGACAGGGGAGAACTGAAGCTTTCTTT. Encoded protein: CAWRGGQGRTEAFF.

This clone was seen once. CDR3 sequence: CASSLDRTNEQFF. DNA of the CDR3: TGCGCCAGCAGCTTGGATAGAACCAATGAGCAGTTCTTC. The chain combines TRBV5-1 with TRBJ2-1; D ambiguous. V lost 0 bases and J lost 6, with 7 bases in between. There are 13 residues in the CDR3. CDR1 and CDR2 from the germline V gene are SGHRS and YFSETQ.

This clone was seen a single time. The chain has TRBV5-1 and TRBJ2-7; the match to TRBD1 covers 8 bases. Trimming at V came to 4 bases and at J to 1 base, leaving 13 bases not matched to a gene. Germline V lookup: CDR1 SGHRS, CDR2 YFSETQ. The CDR3 extends over 17 amino acids. The CDR3 reads CASSPDLRTGWSYEQYF. The DNA for the CDR3 is TGCGCCAGCAGCCCGGACCTCCGGACAGGGTGGTCCTACGAGCAGTACTTC.

The chain couples TRBV4-3 to TRBJ1-1; 7 nucleotides align to TRBD1. V gave up 0 bases and J gave up 4 bases; unmatched junction bases: 5. This CDR3 is 15 amino acids long. Germline CDR1 is LGHNA and CDR2 is YSLEER. CDR3 nucleotides: TGCGCCAGCAGCCAAGATCGGTCAGGGGGCACTGAAGCTTTCTTT. Translated: CASSQDRSGGTEAFF.

The chain carries TRBV6-7 and TRBJ1-6, with 7 bases fitting TRBD1. TRBV6-7 is annotated as an ORF whose role is uncertain. After removal of 10 bases from V and 8 bases from J, the junction contained 11 bases not matched to a gene. The CDR3 sequence is 14 residues long. The CDR3 nucleotides read TGTGCCAACCCAGTCGGGACAGTTCATTCACCCCTCCACTTT. It translates to CANPVGTVHSPLHF.

The rearrangement uses TRBV7-6 and TRBJ1-1; D unresolved. CDR3 length: 13 amino acids. Germline V gene data show CDR1 as SGHVS and CDR2 as FNYEAQ. Trimming stripped 5 bases from V and 0 bases from J, with 7 bases between. The CDR3 reads CASSLDVNTEAFF. In DNA, the CDR3 is TGTGCCAGCAGCCTGGACGTGAACACTGAAGCTTTCTTT. Full variable domain (outside the CDR3, taken from reference TRBV7-6 and TRBJ1-1): GAGVSQSPRYKVTKRGQDVALRCDPISGHVSLYWYRQALGQGPEFLTYFNYEAQQDKSGLPNDRFSAERPEGSISTLTIQRTEQRDSAMYRCASSLDVNTEAFFGQGTRLTVV.

This clone is a singleton in its sample. This rearrangement joins TRBV11-3 to TRBJ2-6; possibly TRBD1 for D (5 bases). Germline V lookup: CDR1 SGHNT, CDR2 YENEEA. The CDR3 sequence is 15 residues long. The V and J ends lost 5 bases and 4 bases respectively, with 12 bases between them. The CDR3: CASSLGVSGANVLTF. DNA of the CDR3: TGTGCCAGCAGCCTAGGGGTTTCCGGGGCCAACGTCCTGACTTTC.

V and J are TRBV30 and TRBJ1-4; D is possibly TRBD1 (6 bases). The CDR3 extends over 14 amino acids. The ends were cut back, 0 bases at V and 5 bases at J, with 10 bases in the middle. In germline, CDR1 is GTSNPN, CDR2 SVGIG (reference sequence). The CDR3 nucleotides read TGTGCCTGGAGTGTCCGAAGGGGGAATGAAAAACTGTTTTTT. Amino acids: CAWSVRRGNEKLFF.

The chain carries TRBV27 and TRBJ2-2; 9 positions match TRBD1. The germline V gene has CDR1 MNHEY and CDR2 SMNVEV (reference sequence). The CDR3 sequence is 16 residues long. V lost 5 bases, J lost 6 bases, and 10 bases stayed unmatched. CDR3 residues: CASSPRDRVFSGELFF. The CDR3 DNA reads TGTGCCAGCAGTCCCCGGGACAGGGTCTTCTCCGGGGAGCTGTTTTTT.

The chain carries TRBV5-4 and TRBJ2-1; possibly TRBD1 for D (7 bases). From germline, CDR1 is SGHNT and CDR2 YYREEE (reference sequence). V was pared by 3 bases and J by 7 bases, with 20 bases between. The CDR3 contains 16 residues. The CDR3 loop is CASSWGDPTGKNEQFF. The CDR3 bases are TGTGCCAGCAGCTGGGGGGATCCGACAGGGAAGAATGAGCAGTTCTTC.

V is TRBV28 and J is TRBJ1-1, with unresolved D. V was clipped by 3 bases and J by 5 bases, with 13 bases between them. The CDR3 spans 14 residues. Germline V CDR1 and CDR2: MDHEN, SYDVKM. The CDR3 bases are TGTGCCAGCAGTTTTATTTGGGGTGGGACTGAAGCTTTCTTT. It encodes CASSFIWGGTEAFF. The full variable domain, rest sourced from reference TRBV28 and TRBJ1-1, is DVKVTQSSRYLVKRTGEKVFLECVQDMDHENMFWYRQDPGLGLRLIYFSYDVKMKEKGDIPEGYSVSREKKERFSLILESASTNQTSMYLCASSFIWGGTEAFFGQGTRLTVV.

This clone was seen once. CDR3 protein: CASSGDRGSHQPQHF. CDR3 nucleotide sequence: TGTGCCAGCAGTGGGGACAGGGGTTCCCATCAGCCCCAGCATTTT. The rearrangement joins TRBV2 to TRBJ1-5, with 10 bases matching TRBD1. The germline gives CDR1 SNHLY, CDR2 FYNNEI. The CDR3 runs 15 residues. Trimming took 4 bases from V and 5 from J; bases not matched to a gene: 5.

This clone showed up just a few times. The chain recombines TRBV6-5 with TRBJ2-7, with D perhaps TRBD1 (5 bases). V lost 4 bases and J lost 5, with 6 bases in between. From germline, CDR1 is MNHEY and CDR2 SVGAGI. This CDR3 comprises 11 residues. CDR3 in amino acids: CASSWGHEQYF. As DNA, the CDR3 is TGTGCCAGCAGTTGGGGCCACGAGCAGTACTTC.

CDR3 DNA sequence: TGTGCCAGCAGCTTGGTAGGGGGGAAAAACATTCAGTACTTC. As protein: CASSLVGGKNIQYF. The chain has TRBV5-6 and TRBJ2-4; D is possibly TRBD1 or TRBD2 (6 bases each). Germline CDR1 and CDR2: SGHDT and YYEEEE. The CDR3 runs 14 residues. Trimming pared 0 bases from V and 4 bases from J, leaving 8 bases between.

The V and J genes are TRBV21-1 and TRBJ1-3; the table calls TRBD1, which could not be checked here. TRBV21-1 is assigned pseudogene status. This CDR3 is 16 amino acids long. DNA for the CDR3: TGTGCCAGCAGCCAACCCTGGACAGGGGGCGGAAACACCATATATTTT. This gives the protein CASSQPWTGGGNTIYF.

The chain recombines TRBV9 with TRBJ1-2, with TRBD1 identical over 7 bases. With V trimmed by 0 bases and J by 8 bases, 13 bases remained unmatched. This CDR3 has 16 amino acids. Germline assignment: CDR1 SGDLS and CDR2 YYNGEE. CDR3 sequence (DNA): TGTGCCAGCAGCGTAGGACCCACTAACACAGGGGTCGGCTACACCTTC. Residues: CASSVGPTNTGVGYTF.

The chain couples TRBV19 to TRBJ2-7; D may be TRBD1 or TRBD2 (5 bases each). This CDR3 is 14 amino acids long. Germline-derived CDR1 and CDR2 are LNHDA and SQIVND (reference sequence). V gave up 6 bases and J gave up 5 bases, with 17 bases separating them. CDR3 sequence reads: CASSMGTVNNEQYF. The CDR3, as DNA: TGTGCCAGTAGCATGGGGACGGTTAATAACGAGCAGTACTTC.

The chain is built from TRBV7-3 and TRBJ1-6; tentatively, D is TRBD1 (6 bases). The germline gives CDR1 SGHTA, CDR2 FQGTGA. This CDR3 has 13 residues. V gave up 5 bases and J gave up 7 bases, with 9 bases separating them. CDR3 protein: CASSPGQNSPLHF. DNA for the CDR3: TGTGCCAGCAGCCCCGGACAGAATTCACCCCTCCACTTT.

The chain has TRBV7-8 and TRBJ2-5; 9 bases map to TRBD1. This CDR3 is built from 13 residues. V dropped 5 bases and J dropped 5; count of bases not matched to a gene: 3. The germline V gene encodes CDR1 SGHVS and CDR2 FQNEAQ. The CDR3, as DNA: TGTGCCAGCAGCCGCGACAGGGGGGAGACCCAGTACTTC. Amino acid sequence: CASSRDRGETQYF. Filled out from reference TRBV7-8 and TRBJ2-5, the complete variable domain reads GAGVSQSPRYKVAKRGQDVALRCDPISGHVSLFWYQQALGQGPEFLTYFQNEAQLDKSGLPSDRFFAERPEGSVSTLKIQRTQQEDSAVYLCASSRDRGETQYFGPGTRLLVL.

This chain links TRBV4-1 with TRBJ2-1; 9 positions agree with TRBD2. The germline V gene encodes CDR1 MGHRA and CDR2 YSYEKL. CDR3 length: 17 amino acids. V trimming: 1 base; J trimming: 7 bases; junction bases outside the gene matches: 11. In nucleotides, the CDR3 is TGCGCCAGCAGCCAAGGGGCAAGCGGGGGGCCGACTAATGAGCAGTTCTTC. Its translation: CASSQGASGGPTNEQFF.

The rearrangement links TRBV18 to TRBJ1-5; 8 nucleotides match TRBD1. CDR3 length equals 15 residues. J was trimmed by 4 bases and V by 3 bases; bases with no gene match: 5. Germline V gives CDR1 KGHSH, CDR2 LQKENI. CDR3 nucleotides: TGTGCCAGCTCACCGCCGACAGGGGCAAATCAGCCCCAGCATTTT. Translating gives CASSPPTGANQPQHF.

The rearrangement joins TRBV12-2 to TRBJ2-2. TRBV12-2 is a pseudogene locus. This CDR3 has 16 residues. CDR3 nucleotide sequence: TGTGCAAGTCGCTTAGGCCCTCGGACCACCAAGGGGGAGCTGTTTTTT. Translating gives CASRLGPRTTKGELFF.

This chain links TRBV6-4 with TRBJ2-7, with 12 positions matching TRBD2. The germline CDR1 and CDR2 sequences are MRHNA and SNTAGT. This CDR3 spans 16 amino acids. J gave up 6 bases and V 6 bases, and 12 bases lay outside the gene matches. The DNA for the CDR3 is TGTGCCAGCAGGGATCTAGCGGGGGGGCGGCGGTGCGAGCAGTACTTC. It specifies CASRDLAGGRRCEQYF.

This clone was counted once. The CDR3 DNA is TGCAGCGTTGTGTCAGTCATGAACACTGAAGCTTTCTTT. Its translation: CSVVSVMNTEAFF. The rearrangement joins TRBV29-1 to TRBJ1-1, with D unresolved. The ends were cut back, 4 bases at V and 0 bases at J, with 9 bases in the middle. CDR1 and CDR2 from the germline V gene are SQVTM and ANQGSEA. The CDR3 length is 13 residues.